This paragraph reports one TCR beta chain. Trimming stripped 7 bases from V and 4 bases from J, with 14 bases between. Germline V CDR1 and CDR2: LNHDA, SQIVND (reference sequence). The CDR3 sequence is 14 residues long. The data derive from a study of regulatory T cells in long-lasting Graves disease. Both iRepertoire HTBI primers and Arm-PCR of CDR3 regions were used to build the TCR beta libraries. MiXCR, applied by TCRdb to the multiplex PCR reads, yields one record per CDR3 protein. The sample has roughly 500,000 distinct CDR3 sequences, roughly 14% seen once. The time point is: newly diagnosed GD, antithyroid drugs for less than 3 months. The TCR library used RNA extracted from PBMCs. This sample also belongs to another study, concerning T cells in Graves' hyperthyroidism and ophthalmopathy.

This TCR derives from a man younger than 45 with Graves disease. The sequenced sample was peripheral blood mononuclear cells (PBMCs), obtained at new diagnosis, from a patient treated with antithyroid drugs. This chain uses TRBV19 with TRBJ1-3; D remains ambiguous. The CDR3, as DNA: TGTGCCAGTATCCAGAGCGCATCCGGAAACACCATATATTTT. As protein: CASIQSASGNTIYF.